These T cell receptor beta chains were read from a single sample in a study of somatic mutations in cytotoxic T cells in rheumatoid arthritis. Profiled with immunoSEQ multiplex PCR; TCRdb holds only in-frame clones, not every one. The sample comprises under 35,000 clones, around nine tenths of which are singletons, and roughly a tenth rests with the top ten. The specimen was CD8+ T cells sorted from blood. Receptors originate from an adult with rheumatoid arthritis. Each CDR3 is given without its conserved first and last residue.

V gene,J gene,CDR3 protein
TRBV11-2,TRBJ2-7,ASSTPLAGGTYEQY
TRBV11-3,TRBJ2-1,ASSLIGNEQF
TRBV9,TRBJ2-2,ASSVTSRTSGRAPGNTGELF
TRBV25-1,TRBJ2-7,ASSEGRVRYEQY
TRBV4-1,TRBJ2-7,ASSQEQLSYEQY
TRBV6-5,TRBJ2-7,ASSYLQSPYEQY
TRBV9,TRBJ2-3,ASSVLSGGLSTDTQY
TRBV11-2,TRBJ2-7,ASSILTGAGEQY
TRBV9,TRBJ1-1,ASSEGPSGTEAF
TRBV7-3,TRBJ2-5,ASSLTQGRETQY
TRBV6-6,TRBJ2-7,ASSNSGGDYEQY
TRBV5-7,TRBJ2-6,ASSSTVSGANVLT
TRBV29-1,TRBJ2-5,SVDFLAGGLQETQY
TRBV5-5,TRBJ2-1,ASSPLGTGLNEQF
TRBV7-7,TRBJ2-7,ASSPGEGGLAGAREQY
TRBV19,TRBJ2-3,ASRAGGAQDTQY
TRBV15,TRBJ2-1,ATSNGGSSYNEQF
TRBV27,TRBJ2-3,AIGETSTQY
TRBV9,TRBJ1-2,ASSTGTARPNYGYT
TRBV5-1,TRBJ1-5,ASSLGQGPNQPQH
TRBV4-1,TRBJ2-7,ASSQELAGPYEQY
TRBV7-2,TRBJ2-7,ASSPLLLPWDRSSYEQY
TRBV7-9,TRBJ1-2,ASSWVTGAGGYT
TRBV7-9,TRBJ2-1,ASSPGDRGDGEQF
TRBV2,TRBJ2-1,ASRPGSYNEQF
TRBV7-9,TRBJ2-1,ATTGPYNEQF
TRBV2,TRBJ2-7,ASSGRVYEQY
TRBV4-1,TRBJ2-5,ASSQEEIAEFKETQY
TRBV18,TRBJ2-1,ASSPLGLAGLSGGNEQF
TRBV7-9,TRBJ1-1,ASSYDRVRMNTEAF
TRBV27,TRBJ2-7,ASSFDRGGPYEQY
TRBV27,TRBJ2-7,ASSWAGAYEQY
TRBV5-4,TRBJ2-3,ASSYGDSGLAVTDTQY
TRBV9,TRBJ2-1,ASSFFIGGSPNEQF
TRBV7-6,TRBJ2-1,ASRSISYNEQF
TRBV9,TRBJ2-1,ASSDKGGSSYNEQF
TRBV30,TRBJ1-2,AGPGIYGYT
TRBV27,TRBJ2-7,ASSLVGHTYEQY
TRBV28,TRBJ1-4,ASTYPGTNEKLF
TRBV28,TRBJ1-2,ASSPLEGPSYGYT
TRBV9,TRBJ2-7,ASSSIAGGEDEQY
TRBV9,TRBJ1-1,ASSPPFRTEAF
TRBV4-2,TRBJ2-7,ASSQVREEQY
TRBV7-8,TRBJ1-2,ASSLTSNYGYT
TRBV19,TRBJ1-5,ASSFSLGRTNQPQH
TRBV4-3,TRBJ2-7,ASSPKSEITGGEQY
TRBV6-5,TRBJ2-1,ASSYADIYNEQF
TRBV11-2,TRBJ2-2,ASSGIAGAGELF
TRBV4-1,TRBJ2-7,ASSQAAGTGPSYEQY
TRBV4-1,TRBJ1-1,ASSQRETEAF